What follows are 7 T cell receptor beta chains derived from one specimen sequenced in a study of blood T cell repertoires in COVID-19. Assay: immunoSEQ multiplex PCR; the TCRdb copy retains only in-frame clones and omits some. This sample has about 83,000 clones; about nine tenths occur once, and the top ten carry 16%. The source material was peripheral blood. All receptors derive from an elderly woman with active or convalescent COVID-19.

The chain employs TRBV30 and TRBJ1-3; no clear D. The germline V gene has CDR1 GTSNPN and CDR2 SVGIG (reference sequence). Deletions cut 8 bases from V and 0 bases from J, with 11 bases between. The CDR3 loop spans 13 amino acids. The DNA for the CDR3 is TGTGCCCGGATGTCATCCTCTGGAAACACCATATATTTT. This codes for CARMSSSGNTIYF.

In this sample, this clone turned up once. The chain has TRBV6-6 and TRBJ2-7; D is uncertain. Germline CDR1 is MNHNY and CDR2 is SVGAGI (reference sequence). CDR3 length: 13 amino acids. V lost 10 bases and J lost 2, with 15 bases in between. The CDR3, as DNA: TGTGCCACCCACGCGTCAATAGCCTACGAGCAGTACTTC. This codes for CATHASIAYEQYF.

This clone has only a few counts. The V call is TRBV7-2, the J call TRBJ2-7, with D possibly TRBD1 on 6 matching bases. The germline gives CDR1 SGHTA, CDR2 FQGNSA. The CDR3 spans 14 residues. Deletions cut 5 bases from V and 3 bases from J, with 14 bases between. CDR3 sequence (DNA): TGTGCCAGCAGCCCTGGACAGACTGTCTACGAGCAGTACTTC. Encoded protein: CASSPGQTVYEQYF.

V gene TRBV5-1 combines with J gene TRBJ2-2; TRBD1 agrees at 8 bases. CDR1 and CDR2 (germline): SGHRS, YFSETQ. The CDR3 consists of 15 residues. Germline trimming cut 1 base from V and 4 bases from J; bases unmatched to any gene: 3. The CDR3: CASSLLQGGTGELFF. The CDR3, as DNA: TGCGCCAGCAGCTTGTTACAGGGGGGCACCGGGGAGCTGTTTTTT.

The gene calls are TRBV3-1 (or the pseudogene TRBV3-2) and TRBJ1-5; a weak D match, TRBD1 (5 bases). The germline CDR1 and CDR2 sequences are LGHDT and YNNKEL (reference sequence). CDR3 length equals 13 residues. Trimming took 5 bases from V and 7 from J, leaving 12 bases between them. CDR3 DNA sequence: TGTGCCAGCAGCGGGGGAGGGTCCCAGCCCCAGCATTTT. Its protein is CASSGGGSQPQHF.

The rearrangement links TRBV6-5 to TRBJ2-2, with 9 positions matching TRBD1. Germline assignment: CDR1 MNHEY and CDR2 SVGAGI. The CDR3 is made up of 16 amino acids. J was trimmed by 7 bases and V by 0 bases; bases with no gene match: 6. The DNA for the CDR3 is TGTGCCAGCAGTTACTCTTCGGGACAGGGTGTCGGGGAGCTGTTTTTT. It specifies CASSYSSGQGVGELFF.

The J gene is TRBJ1-6, the V gene TRBV4-1, with D unresolved. The CDR3 runs to 14 residues. V was cut by 0 bases and J by 11 bases, with 11 bases left in between. Germline V gives CDR1 MGHRA, CDR2 YSYEKL. In DNA, the CDR3 is TGCGCCAGCAGCCAAGATGTGGAAGGAGCACCCCTCCACTTT. It encodes CASSQDVEGAPLHF.